What follows are 28 T cell receptor beta chains derived from one specimen sequenced in a study of regulatory T cells in long-lasting Graves disease. The time point was: persistent/refractory GD, antithyroid drugs over 5 years with positive TRAb. Extracted PBMC RNA gave rise to the TCR library. CDR3 regions were amplified by Arm-PCR using iRepertoire HTBI primers to build TCR beta libraries. TCRdb itself ran the multiplex PCR reads through MiXCR, one entry per CDR3 protein. This table holds some 370,000 distinct CDR3 sequences, 20% found once. The sequencing here drew on peripheral blood mononuclear cells (PBMCs), taken when the disease was refractory, from a patient treated with antithyroid drugs. The receptors originated from a female donor with Graves disease.

In the case of this clonotype: Likely a read error: the CDR3 ends without its conserved phenylalanine or tryptophan. The genes are TRBV6-1 and TRBJ2-7, with 7 bases lining up with TRBD1. Looked up from germline, CDR1 is MNHNS and CDR2 is SASEGT. CDR3 length: 16 amino acids. The CDR3 bases are TGTGCCAGCAGTGACAAGAAGACAGGGTGGCCCTATGAGCAGTACCTC. It is translated as CASSDKKTGWPYEQYL.

This clonotype was seen repeatedly, ten times or more. The chain links TRBV20-1 to TRBJ2-7, with 9 bases matching TRBD2. Germline CDR1 reads DFQATT; CDR2 reads SNEGSKA (reference sequence). With V trimmed by 3 bases and J by 3 bases, 6 bases remained unmatched. This CDR3 comprises 14 residues. CDR3 in DNA: TGCAGTGCTAGGGGTCTAGCGGGAAACTACGAGCAGTACTTC. Translated, it gives CSARGLAGNYEQYF.

This clonotype was detected ten times or more. This chain uses TRBV11-2 with TRBJ1-3; TRBD1 agrees at 7 bases. This CDR3 region has 14 residues. The germline CDR1 and CDR2 sequences are SGHAT and FQNNGV. J lost 4 bases, V lost 5 bases, and 5 bases had no gene match. The chain's CDR3 is CASSPGTAGNTIYF. The CDR3 nucleotides are TGTGCCAGCAGCCCAGGGACAGCCGGAAACACCATATATTTT.

The chain combines TRBV20-1 with TRBJ2-1; possibly TRBD2 for D (5 bases). Germline CDR1 reads DFQATT; CDR2 reads SNEGSKA (reference sequence). This CDR3 comprises 11 residues. Trimming removed 0 bases at V and 10 bases at J, with 7 bases between. CDR3 protein: CSARDEREQFF. The CDR3 nucleotides are TGCAGTGCTAGAGATGAGCGGGAGCAGTTCTTC.

With regard to this clonotype: One base separates it from a far larger clone, so it is likely a read error. This sequence joins TRBV27 and TRBJ2-7, with D tentatively TRBD2 (6 bases). This CDR3 comprises 13 residues. The germline gives CDR1 MNHEY, CDR2 SMNVEV (reference sequence). The CDR3 DNA reads TGTGCCGGCAGTTTGGGCGGGAACTACGAGCAGTACTTC. It yields the protein CAGSLGGNYEQYF.

The chain combines TRBV9 with TRBJ2-7; D not certain. V was cut by 0 bases and J by 3 bases, with 10 bases left in between. The length of the CDR3 is 14 residues. The germline V gene encodes CDR1 SGDLS and CDR2 YYNGEE. CDR3: CASSVGDAGYEQYF. The CDR3, as DNA: TGTGCCAGCAGCGTAGGTGACGCCGGCTACGAGCAGTACTTC.

The table lists this clonotype with many counts. V is TRBV11-2 and J is TRBJ2-7; D is unclear. With 1 base removed from V and 5 bases from J, the gap between germline ends came to 15 bases. CDR1 is SGHAT, CDR2 FQNNGV, per germline. The CDR3 runs to 15 residues. This chain's CDR3 is CASSLAYSPYNEQYF. In DNA form, the CDR3 reads TGTGCCAGCAGCTTAGCCTACTCCCCGTACAACGAGCAGTACTTC.

This clonotype was seen repeatedly, ten times or more. The chain's CDR3 is CASSPPGMGQETQYF. As DNA, the CDR3 is TGTGCCAGCAGCCCCCCAGGGATGGGCCAAGAGACCCAGTACTTC. The chain is built from TRBV11-2 and TRBJ2-5, with TRBD1 as a possible D gene (5 bases). With 5 bases removed from V and 1 base from J, the gap between germline ends came to 14 bases. CDR1 and CDR2 from the germline V gene are SGHAT and FQNNGV. The length of the CDR3 is 15 residues.

At least ten counts were recorded for this clonotype. V gene TRBV6-5 combines with J gene TRBJ2-2, with 10 bases identical to TRBD2. This CDR3 region has 21 residues. Germline V gene data show CDR1 as MNHEY and CDR2 as SVGAGI. J was trimmed by 4 bases and V by 2 bases; bases with no gene match: 19. The CDR3 here is CASSYIPRLASGSWSTGELFF. The CDR3 DNA follows: TGTGCCAGCAGTTACATCCCCCGACTGGCTAGCGGGAGTTGGAGCACCGGGGAGCTGTTTTTT.

V usage is TRBV5-1 and J usage is TRBJ2-1; no firm D call. Germline CDR1 and CDR2: SGHRS and YFSETQ. The V end lost 0 bases, the J end lost 7 bases, and 8 bases lay between the germline ends. This CDR3 is built from 13 residues. The DNA for the CDR3 is TGCGCCAGCAGCTTGGGCGACACAAATGAGCAGTTCTTC. This codes for CASSLGDTNEQFF.

This clonotype appeared a few times. This sequence joins TRBV12-3 or TRBV12-4 and TRBJ1-2; no clear D gene. V lost 1 base and J lost 7, with 13 bases in between. The CDR3 consists of 14 residues. The CDR3 reads CASSLGPGVSGYTF. The CDR3 DNA sequence: TGTGCCAGCAGTTTAGGCCCGGGAGTGAGTGGCTACACCTTC.

This clonotype has just a few counts. The chain is built from TRBV20-1 and TRBJ2-7, with a weak D call TRBD1 (5 bases). The germline V gene encodes CDR1 DFQATT and CDR2 SNEGSKA (reference sequence). The CDR3 is 13 residues long. Trimming cost V 3 bases and J 4 bases, with 13 bases left between them. CDR3 in DNA: TGCAGTGCTAGTGGTGACCGACAGTACGAGCAGTACTTC. It specifies CSASGDRQYEQYF.

This clonotype was counted ten times or more. The chain carries TRBV28 and TRBJ1-1, with TRBD1 as a possible D gene (5 bases). V was trimmed by 5 bases and J by 3 bases, leaving 16 bases between them. The CDR3 loop spans 15 amino acids. CDR1 and CDR2 from the germline V gene are MDHEN and SYDVKM. CDR3 bases: TGTGCCAGCAGTCTCAACCCAGGGATTGACACTGAAGCTTTCTTT. Protein sequence: CASSLNPGIDTEAFF.

The chain recombines TRBV6-1 with TRBJ1-5, with D possibly being TRBD1 (5 bases). Trimming shortened V by 6 bases and J by 0 bases, and 21 bases separated the two germline ends. This CDR3 is 18 amino acids long. From germline, CDR1 is MNHNS and CDR2 SASEGT. For the CDR3, the DNA is TGTGCCAGCAGCCCCATCGGGGGGGGGGATTATAGCAATCAGCCCCAGCATTTT. Its translation is CASSPIGGGDYSNQPQHF.

In its sample, this clonotype was seen a few times. The genes are TRBV20-1 and TRBJ2-5; weak D call: TRBD1 (6 bases). The V gene lost 6 bases and the J gene lost 5 bases, with 13 bases spanning the gap. Germline V gene sequence: CDR1 DFQATT, CDR2 SNEGSKA (reference sequence). The CDR3 contains 12 residues. The CDR3 spells CSARKGDETQYF. The CDR3 coding sequence is TGCAGTGCCCGTAAGGGGGATGAGACCCAGTACTTC.

The chain is built from TRBV7-2 and TRBJ2-7, with TRBD1 matching 7 bases. The germline gives CDR1 SGHTA, CDR2 FQGNSA. This CDR3 is built from 13 residues. Unmatched junction bases numbered 7, after V lost 5 bases and J lost 6 bases. The DNA for the CDR3 is TGTGCCAGCAGCCCCGGGACAGCCGGCGAGCAGTACTTC. It encodes CASSPGTAGEQYF.

This clonotype was observed many times. V gene TRBV24-1 combines with J gene TRBJ1-5; D is perhaps TRBD1 (6 bases). Trimming pared 2 bases from V and 4 bases from J, leaving 11 bases between. CDR1 is KGHDR, CDR2 SFDVKD, per germline. This CDR3 contains 15 residues. In DNA form, the CDR3 reads TGTGCCACCAGTGATTCGGACAGATTAAATCAGCCCCAGCATTTT. It yields the protein CATSDSDRLNQPQHF.

Notes on this clonotype: This likely comes from a read error, as the CDR3 has no conserved phenylalanine or tryptophan at its end. The V and J genes are TRBV7-6 and TRBJ2-5; D call uncertain. The CDR3 runs to 14 residues. Per germline, CDR1 SGHVS and CDR2 FNYEAQ. Trimming stripped 5 bases from V and 1 base from J, with 11 bases between. The CDR3 sequence is CASSPQLGQETQYV. For the CDR3, the DNA is TGTGCCAGCAGCCCCCAACTTGGCCAAGAGACCCAGTACGTC.

This clonotype was observed a few times. This chain connects TRBV30 to TRBJ1-6; no clear D gene. There are 13 residues in the CDR3. Per germline, CDR1 GTSNPN and CDR2 SVGIG (reference sequence). V lost 7 bases to trimming and J lost 7 bases, with 14 bases between them. CDR3 in amino acids: CASLWGFNSPLHF. In nucleotides, the CDR3 is TGTGCCTCCCTTTGGGGTTTCAATTCACCCCTCCACTTT.

A few counts support this clonotype. The chain uses TRBV30 and TRBJ1-3; D remains unclear. Germline V CDR1 and CDR2: GTSNPN, SVGIG (reference sequence). Trimming cost V 5 bases and J 0 bases, with 17 bases left between them. This CDR3 spans 16 amino acids. The CDR3 DNA sequence: TGTGCCTGGTCTGACTATGGACGTCTCTCTGGAAACACCATATATTTT. This gives the protein CAWSDYGRLSGNTIYF. Full variable domain (rest looked up from reference TRBV30 and TRBJ1-3): SQTIHQWPATLVQPVGSPLSLECTVEGTSNPNLYWYRQAAGRGLQLLFYSVGIGQISSEVPQNLSASRPQDRQFILSSKKLLLSDSGFYLCAWSDYGRLSGNTIYFGEGSWLTVV.

This chain connects TRBV7-6 to TRBJ1-4; D is uncertain. Per the germline V gene, CDR1 is SGHVS and CDR2 is FNYEAQ. The V end was cut by 5 bases, the J end by 0 bases, with 19 bases between. This CDR3 is 18 amino acids long. CDR3 sequence: CASSPREGPFATNEKLFF. Written as DNA, the CDR3 is TGTGCCAGCAGCCCCCGGGAGGGTCCATTTGCAACTAATGAAAAACTGTTTTTT.

This clonotype was observed at least ten times. The V call is TRBV3-1, the J call TRBJ1-2, with TRBD1 matching over 9 bases. In germline, CDR1 is LGHDT, CDR2 YNNKEL (reference sequence). This CDR3 contains 15 residues. J lost 4 bases, V lost 3 bases, and 6 bases had no gene match. CDR3 DNA: TGTGCCAGCAGCCATGCCTCGACAGGGGGCTATGGCTACACCTTC. Encoded protein: CASSHASTGGYGYTF.

A few counts support this clonotype. V is TRBV24-1 and J is TRBJ2-2; D is unclear. The ends were cut back, 7 bases at V and 0 bases at J, with 11 bases in the middle. The CDR3 totals 15 residues. Germline V gene lookup returns CDR1 KGHDR and CDR2 SFDVKD. CDR3 in amino acids: CATSDQNANTGELFF. The CDR3 nucleotides read TGTGCCACCAGCGATCAGAACGCGAACACCGGGGAGCTGTTTTTT.

This clonotype was found once. A much larger clone lies a single base off, so this may be a read error. V usage is TRBV6-1 and J usage is TRBJ2-5; perhaps TRBD2 as D (6 bases). Germline lookup yields CDR1 MNHNS and CDR2 SASEGT. The CDR3 contains 15 residues. V was cut by 2 bases and J by 5 bases, with 15 bases left in between. In DNA form, the CDR3 reads TGTGCCAGCAGTGAATTATGGGGAGGCGCGGAGACCCAGTACTTC. This sequence encodes CASSELWGGAETQYF.

The rearrangement links TRBV7-6 to TRBJ1-2; D gene uncertain. Germline V gives CDR1 SGHVS, CDR2 FNYEAQ. Trimming took off 1 base at V and 6 bases at J, with 12 bases between the two ends. The CDR3 sequence is 14 residues long. The CDR3 loop reads CASSLGELADGYTF. CDR3 coding DNA: TGTGCCAGCAGCTTAGGGGAACTGGCGGATGGCTACACCTTC.

This clonotype appeared many times. The CDR3, as DNA: TGTGCCAGCAGTTACAAGGCAGGGGCCATGAACACTGAAGCTTTCTTT. Its translation is CASSYKAGAMNTEAFF. The genes are TRBV6-5 and TRBJ1-1; D is possibly TRBD1 (6 bases). V dropped 2 bases and J dropped 0 bases, with 13 bases sitting between them. The CDR3 consists of 16 residues. The germline CDR1 and CDR2 sequences are MNHEY and SVGAGI.

This clonotype has only a few counts. V is TRBV11-1 and J is TRBJ2-3; 11 nucleotides agree with TRBD2. The CDR3 has 18 residues. Germline V gene lookup returns CDR1 SGHAT and CDR2 FQDESV (reference sequence). Trimming took 1 base from V and 3 from J; bases not matched to a gene: 9. The chain's CDR3 is CASSLDGLAGLGTDTQYF. The CDR3 DNA is TGTGCCAGCAGCTTAGACGGACTAGCGGGCCTAGGGACAGATACGCAGTATTTT.

This clonotype was counted only a few times. The V gene is TRBV5-6, the J gene TRBJ1-4, with D hard to call. V was clipped by 3 bases and J by 8 bases, with 14 bases between them. The CDR3 is made up of 14 amino acids. Per the germline V gene, CDR1 is SGHDT and CDR2 is YYEEEE. The CDR3 DNA follows: TGTGCCAGCAGCTCAGTTGGGCCCGGGGAAAAACTGTTTTTT. Its translation: CASSSVGPGEKLFF.